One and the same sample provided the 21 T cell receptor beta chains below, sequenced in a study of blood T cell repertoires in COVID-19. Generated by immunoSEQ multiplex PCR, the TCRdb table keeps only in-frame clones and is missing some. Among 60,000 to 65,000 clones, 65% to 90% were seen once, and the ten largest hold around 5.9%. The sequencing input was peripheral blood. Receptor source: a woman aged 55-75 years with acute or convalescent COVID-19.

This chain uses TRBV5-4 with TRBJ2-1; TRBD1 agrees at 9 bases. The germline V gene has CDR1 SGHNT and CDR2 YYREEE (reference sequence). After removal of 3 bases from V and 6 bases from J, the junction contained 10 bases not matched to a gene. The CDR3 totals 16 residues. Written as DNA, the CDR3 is TGTGCCAGCAGCTCGGCCACGGGACAGGGAGGCAATGAGCAGTTCTTC. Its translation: CASSSATGQGGNEQFF.

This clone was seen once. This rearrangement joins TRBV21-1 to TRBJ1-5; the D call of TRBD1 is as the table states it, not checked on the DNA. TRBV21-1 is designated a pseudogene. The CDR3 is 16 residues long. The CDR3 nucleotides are TGTGCCAGCAGCACACTGACAGCTTATAGCAATCAGCCCCAGCATTTT. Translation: CASSTLTAYSNQPQHF.

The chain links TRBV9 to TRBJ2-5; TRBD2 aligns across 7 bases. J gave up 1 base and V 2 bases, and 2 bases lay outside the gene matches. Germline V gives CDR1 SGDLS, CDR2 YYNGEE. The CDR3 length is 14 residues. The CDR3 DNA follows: TGTGCCAGCAGCGTCCTAGCGGCCCAAGAGACCCAGTACTTC. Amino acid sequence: CASSVLAAQETQYF. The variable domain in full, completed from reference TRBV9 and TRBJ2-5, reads DSGVTQTPKHLITATGQRVTLRCSPRSGDLSVYWYQQSLDQGLQFLIQYYNGEERAKGNILERFSAQQFPDLHSELNLSSLELGDSALYFCASSVLAAQETQYFGPGTRLLVL.

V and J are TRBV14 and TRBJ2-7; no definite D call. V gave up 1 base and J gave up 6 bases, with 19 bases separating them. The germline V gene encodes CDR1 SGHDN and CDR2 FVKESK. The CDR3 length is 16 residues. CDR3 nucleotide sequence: TGTGCCAGCAGCCAAGGTCGGTTGGGCCTGGTGGGCGAGCAGTACTTC. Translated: CASSQGRLGLVGEQYF. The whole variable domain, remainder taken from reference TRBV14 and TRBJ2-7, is EAGVTQFPSHSVIEKGQTVTLRCDPISGHDNLYWYRRVMGKEIKFLLHFVKESKQDESGMPNNRFLAERTGGTYSTLKVQPAELEDSGVYFCASSQGRLGLVGEQYFGPGTRLTVT.

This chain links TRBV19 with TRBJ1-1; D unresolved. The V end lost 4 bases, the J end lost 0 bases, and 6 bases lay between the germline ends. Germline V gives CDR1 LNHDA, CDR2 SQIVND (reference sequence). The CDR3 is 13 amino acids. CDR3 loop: CASSNSMNTEAFF. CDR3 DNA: TGTGCCAGTAGTAATAGCATGAACACTGAAGCTTTCTTT.

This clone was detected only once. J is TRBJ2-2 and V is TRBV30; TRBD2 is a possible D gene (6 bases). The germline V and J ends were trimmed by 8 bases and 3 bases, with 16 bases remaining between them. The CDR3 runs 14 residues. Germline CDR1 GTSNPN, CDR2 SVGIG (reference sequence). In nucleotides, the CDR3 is TGTGCCCTGGAAAAGGAGGGATACACCGGGGAGCTGTTTTTT. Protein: CALEKEGYTGELFF.

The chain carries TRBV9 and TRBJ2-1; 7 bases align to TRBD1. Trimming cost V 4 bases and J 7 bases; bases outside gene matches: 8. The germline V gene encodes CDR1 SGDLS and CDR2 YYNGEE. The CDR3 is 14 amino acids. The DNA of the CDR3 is TGTGCCAGCAGCCGCCGACAGGGAGTTAATGAGCAGTTCTTC. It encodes CASSRRQGVNEQFF. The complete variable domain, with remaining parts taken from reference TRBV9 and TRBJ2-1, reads DSGVTQTPKHLITATGQRVTLRCSPRSGDLSVYWYQQSLDQGLQFLIQYYNGEERAKGNILERFSAQQFPDLHSELNLSSLELGDSALYFCASSRRQGVNEQFFGPGTRLTVL.

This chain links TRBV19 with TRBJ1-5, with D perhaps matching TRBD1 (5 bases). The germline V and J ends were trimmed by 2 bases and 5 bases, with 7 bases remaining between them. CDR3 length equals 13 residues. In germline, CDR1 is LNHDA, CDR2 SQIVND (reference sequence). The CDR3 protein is CASSIQGDQPQHF. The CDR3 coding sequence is TGTGCCAGTAGTATACAAGGGGATCAGCCCCAGCATTTT.

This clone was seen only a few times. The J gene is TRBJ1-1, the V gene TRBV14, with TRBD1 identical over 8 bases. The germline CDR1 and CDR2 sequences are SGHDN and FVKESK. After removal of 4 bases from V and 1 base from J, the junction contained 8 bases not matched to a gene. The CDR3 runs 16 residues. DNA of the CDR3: TGTGCCAGCAGCCCGCCCTGGGACAGGTCGAACACTGAAGCTTTCTTT. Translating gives CASSPPWDRSNTEAFF.

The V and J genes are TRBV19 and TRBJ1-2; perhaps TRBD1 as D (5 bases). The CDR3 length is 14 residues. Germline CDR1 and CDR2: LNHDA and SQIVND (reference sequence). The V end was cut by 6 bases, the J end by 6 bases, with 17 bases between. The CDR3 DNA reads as TGTGCCAGTAGCCAAAAGGGGCAGTCGGATGGCTACACCTTC. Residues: CASSQKGQSDGYTF.

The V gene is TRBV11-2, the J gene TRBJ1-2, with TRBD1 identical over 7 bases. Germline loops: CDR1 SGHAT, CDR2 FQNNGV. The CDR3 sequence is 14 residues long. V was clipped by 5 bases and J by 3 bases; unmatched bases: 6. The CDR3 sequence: CASSPDRSHYGYTF. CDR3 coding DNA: TGTGCCAGCAGCCCGGACAGGAGCCACTATGGCTACACCTTC.

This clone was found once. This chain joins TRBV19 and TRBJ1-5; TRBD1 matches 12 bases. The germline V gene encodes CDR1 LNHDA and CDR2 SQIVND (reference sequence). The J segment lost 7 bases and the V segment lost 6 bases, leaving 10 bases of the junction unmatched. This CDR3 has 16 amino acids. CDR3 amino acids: CASRVPGQGAEQPQHF. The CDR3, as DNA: TGTGCCAGTAGGGTTCCGGGACAGGGGGCTGAGCAGCCCCAGCATTTT.

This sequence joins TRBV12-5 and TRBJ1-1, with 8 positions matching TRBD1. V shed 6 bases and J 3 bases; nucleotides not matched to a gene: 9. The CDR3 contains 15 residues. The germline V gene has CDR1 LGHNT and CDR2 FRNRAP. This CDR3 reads CASGLRGRVDTEAFF. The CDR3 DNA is TGTGCTAGTGGACTCAGGGGGCGCGTCGACACTGAAGCTTTCTTT.

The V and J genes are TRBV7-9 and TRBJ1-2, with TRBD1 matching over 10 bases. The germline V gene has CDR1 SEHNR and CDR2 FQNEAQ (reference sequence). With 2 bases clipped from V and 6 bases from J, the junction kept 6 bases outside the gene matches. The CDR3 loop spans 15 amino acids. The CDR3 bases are TGTGCCAGCAGCTTAAGCGGGACAGGGGACCATGGCTACACCTTC. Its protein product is CASSLSGTGDHGYTF.

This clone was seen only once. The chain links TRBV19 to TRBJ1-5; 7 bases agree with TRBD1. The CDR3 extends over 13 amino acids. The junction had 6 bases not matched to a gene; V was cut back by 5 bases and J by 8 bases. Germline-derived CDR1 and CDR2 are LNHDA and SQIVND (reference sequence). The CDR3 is CASSDRVKKPQHF. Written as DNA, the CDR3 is TGTGCCAGTAGTGACAGGGTAAAAAAGCCCCAGCATTTT.

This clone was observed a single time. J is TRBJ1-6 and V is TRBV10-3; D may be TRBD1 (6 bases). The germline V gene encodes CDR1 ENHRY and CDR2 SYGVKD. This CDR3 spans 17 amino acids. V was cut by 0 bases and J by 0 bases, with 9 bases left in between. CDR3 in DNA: TGTGCCATCAGTGAGTCCACAGGGAGCTCCTATAATTCACCCCTCCACTTT. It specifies CAISESTGSSYNSPLHF.

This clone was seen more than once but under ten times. The CDR3 here is CASSQVGTVLMNTEAFF. The DNA of the CDR3 is TGTGCCAGCAGCCAAGTGGGGACAGTACTAATGAACACTGAAGCTTTCTTT. This chain joins TRBV14 and TRBJ1-1; 7 bases are a match to TRBD1. CDR1 and CDR2 from the germline V gene are SGHDN and FVKESK. Trimming cost V 1 base and J 0 bases; bases outside gene matches: 8. The CDR3 has 17 amino acids.

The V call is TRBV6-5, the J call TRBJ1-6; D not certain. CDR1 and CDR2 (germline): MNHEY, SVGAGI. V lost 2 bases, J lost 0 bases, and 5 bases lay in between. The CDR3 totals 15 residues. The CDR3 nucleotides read TGTGCCAGCAGTTACGGGAGCTCCTATAATTCACCCCTCCACTTT. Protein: CASSYGSSYNSPLHF.

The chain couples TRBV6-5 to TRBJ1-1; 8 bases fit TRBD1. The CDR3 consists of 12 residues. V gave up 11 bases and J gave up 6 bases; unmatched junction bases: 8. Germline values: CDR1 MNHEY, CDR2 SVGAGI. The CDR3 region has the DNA TGTGCCGTAAACAGGGGGTTGCCTGAAGCTTTCTTT. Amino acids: CAVNRGLPEAFF.

Here the CDR3 reads CASSPRGGAGTGELFF. In DNA form, the CDR3 reads TGCGCCAGCAGCCCTCGCGGGGGGGCCGGGACCGGGGAGCTGTTTTTT. J is TRBJ2-2 and V is TRBV4-1; 9 bases match TRBD2. The J segment lost 5 bases and the V segment lost 4 bases, leaving 8 bases of the junction unmatched. Germline lookup yields CDR1 MGHRA and CDR2 YSYEKL. The CDR3 runs to 16 residues.

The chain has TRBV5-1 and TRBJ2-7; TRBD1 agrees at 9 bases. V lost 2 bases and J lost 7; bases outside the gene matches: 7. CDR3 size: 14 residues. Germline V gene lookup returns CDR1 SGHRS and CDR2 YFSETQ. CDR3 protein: CASSFGDRVIEQYF. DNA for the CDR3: TGCGCCAGCAGCTTCGGGGACAGGGTAATTGAGCAGTACTTC.